This T cell receptor (beta chain) was captured in a study of T cell repertoires in cytomegalovirus infection. Turning to the study itself: It can be stated that public TCR beta signatures indicated CMV infection as well as a matching HLA type.

Via MiXCR, TCRdb re-called the reads, giving one row per CDR3 protein. The sample lists about 890,000 distinct CDR3 sequences, around a third seen once, with about 14% in the top ten. This clonotype was counted a few times. Its cognate antigen is unknown. V was clipped by 5 bases and J by 3 bases, with 17 bases between them. This CDR3 contains 15 residues. The germline V gene encodes CDR1 SGHVS and CDR2 FNYEAQ. Specimen: cultured CD8+ T cells from PBMCs, collected from culture after CMV antigen stimulation. The gene calls are TRBV7-6 and TRBJ2-7, with D perhaps matching TRBD1 or TRBD2 (6 bases each). The source is a human donor in good health (CMV status not recorded). Some clones in this sample may be carry-over from other donors' samples. CDR3 sequence: CASSPAAEGVYEQYF. CDR3 DNA sequence: TGTGCCAGCAGCCCCGCGGCGGAGGGGGTCTACGAGCAGTACTTC.